The clone carrying this T cell receptor (beta chain) was picked up a small number of times. These data come from a study of blood T cell repertoires in COVID-19. Produced via immunoSEQ multiplex PCR; TCRdb's table is partial and in-frame only. The sample carries 200,000 to 250,000 clones, around 90% recorded once. The specimen sequenced was PBMCs or T cells enriched from blood (not recorded which). The receptor was isolated from a woman between 50 and 59 years old who had recovered from COVID-19.

The CDR3 DNA reads TGTGCCAGCAGCCGGACAGAGAACACTGAAGCTTTCTTT. Residues: CASSRTENTEAFF. V is TRBV6-5 and J is TRBJ1-1; perhaps TRBD1 as D (6 bases). The germline V gene encodes CDR1 MNHEY and CDR2 SVGAGI. CDR3 length: 13 amino acids. Trimming removed 6 bases from V and 1 base from J, with 9 bases in between.